The 16 T cell receptor beta chains listed next were all sequenced from one sample in a study of blood T cell repertoires in COVID-19. TCRdb keeps only in-frame clones here, not all; method: immunoSEQ multiplex PCR. The top ten hold 1% of the sample, which has 320,000 or so clones, roughly 87% seen once. The sequencing sample was made of PBMCs or T cells enriched from blood (not recorded which). The receptors stem from a woman in her 30s who had recovered from COVID-19.

The chain recombines TRBV7-8 with TRBJ1-5; D is perhaps TRBD1 (6 bases). The V gene's germline CDR1 is SGHVS and CDR2 FQNEAQ. CDR3 length: 14 amino acids. Trimming stripped 7 bases from V and 1 base from J, with 11 bases between. The CDR3 DNA follows: TGTGCCAGCACCATGGGGGCGAGCAATCAGCCCCAGCATTTT. Residues: CASTMGASNQPQHF.

The chain has TRBV27 and TRBJ2-7; 7 bases map to TRBD1. V shed 5 bases, J shed 6 bases, and the junction held 10 bases outside the gene matches. The CDR3 has 14 residues. The germline V gene encodes CDR1 MNHEY and CDR2 SMNVEV (reference sequence). CDR3 coding DNA: TGTGCCAGCAGTCCCACGACAGGGCCCCTCGAGCAGTACTTC. This gives the protein CASSPTTGPLEQYF.

This clone was seen only once. This chain joins TRBV7-2 and TRBJ1-2; TRBD1 matches at 7 bases. The ends lost 5 bases at V and 3 bases at J; junction bases unmatched: 6. Germline CDR1 reads SGHTA; CDR2 reads FQGNSA. CDR3 length equals 14 residues. CDR3 residues: CASSQRQGDYGYTF. The CDR3 DNA follows: TGTGCCAGCAGCCAACGACAGGGTGACTATGGCTACACCTTC.

The chain is built from TRBV2 and TRBJ1-3; D gene ambiguous. Per the germline V gene, CDR1 is SNHLY and CDR2 is FYNNEI. CDR3 size: 13 residues. The V gene lost 5 bases and the J gene lost 4 bases, with 9 bases spanning the gap. The CDR3 nucleotides read TGTGCCAGCAGTCCCTTTACAGGAAACACCATATATTTT. This gives the protein CASSPFTGNTIYF.

CDR3 in DNA: TGTGCCAGCAGCTTAGCTAGGACTAGCGGGAGCTCCTACAATGAGCAGTTCTTC. Its translation is CASSLARTSGSSYNEQFF. The chain couples TRBV11-2 to TRBJ2-1, with 13 nucleotides matching TRBD2. V gave up 1 base and J gave up 0 bases; unmatched junction bases: 3. CDR1 is SGHAT, CDR2 FQNNGV, per germline. The CDR3 is 18 amino acids.

The V call is TRBV5-1, the J call TRBJ1-1; D is undetermined. Germline CDR1 reads SGHRS; CDR2 reads YFSETQ. CDR3 length equals 13 residues. V lost 0 bases and J lost 7, with 10 bases in between. The CDR3 is CASSLDRGGEAFF. The CDR3 nucleotides are TGCGCCAGCAGCTTGGATCGAGGCGGTGAAGCTTTCTTT. The variable domain in full, completed from reference TRBV5-1 and TRBJ1-1, reads KAGVTQTPRYLIKTRGQQVTLSCSPISGHRSVSWYQQTPGQGLQFLFEYFSETQRNKGNFPGRFSGRQFSNSRSEMNVSTLELGDSALYLCASSLDRGGEAFFGQGTRLTVV.

V gene TRBV6-5 combines with J gene TRBJ1-2; 11 bases line up with TRBD1. Germline V gene data show CDR1 as MNHEY and CDR2 as SVGAGI. V dropped 5 bases and J dropped 5; count of bases not matched to a gene: 4. The CDR3 runs to 14 residues. The CDR3 is CASSRTGGRYGYTF. For the CDR3, the DNA is TGTGCCAGCAGTCGGACAGGGGGCAGGTATGGCTACACCTTC.

The V and J genes are TRBV6-5 and TRBJ1-5; 10 bases are shared with TRBD1. This CDR3 is built from 15 residues. CDR1 and CDR2 from the germline V gene are MNHEY and SVGAGI. V shed 5 bases, J shed 4 bases, and the junction held 5 bases outside the gene matches. The CDR3 protein is CASSPRDRGNQPQHF. The CDR3 DNA is TGTGCCAGCAGTCCCCGGGACAGGGGTAATCAGCCCCAGCATTTT.

The rearrangement links TRBV5-1 to TRBJ2-5; 8 bases are a match to TRBD1. V shed 1 base and J 6 bases; nucleotides not matched to a gene: 5. This CDR3 contains 14 residues. Germline V gene data show CDR1 as SGHRS and CDR2 as YFSETQ. Written as DNA, the CDR3 is TGCGCCAGCAGCTTGCGACAGGGGACGCAGACCCAGTACTTC. Amino acid sequence: CASSLRQGTQTQYF.

This clone was observed a few times. V usage is TRBV29-1 and J usage is TRBJ2-5, with D perhaps TRBD2 (6 bases). Germline V gives CDR1 SQVTM, CDR2 ANQGSEA. V lost 7 bases, J lost 5 bases, and 14 bases lay in between. CDR3 length: 12 amino acids. The CDR3, as DNA: TGCAGCGCTTCGGGCGGGGAGGAGACCCAGTACTTC. Amino acid sequence: CSASGGEETQYF.

The chain carries TRBV13 and TRBJ2-5; tentative D call: TRBD2 (7 bases). Between the trimmed V and J ends, which lost 5 bases and 4 bases, there was a span of 20 bases. The CDR3 length is 16 residues. Germline CDR1 PRHDT, CDR2 FYEKMQ (reference sequence). The CDR3 nucleotides read TGTGCCAGCAGCCCCGGTGGAGGGGGGGCCTTAGAGACCCAGTACTTC. Its protein is CASSPGGGGALETQYF.

This rearrangement joins TRBV5-4 to TRBJ2-1, with a tentative D call TRBD2 (6 bases). This CDR3 has 15 amino acids. V lost 1 base and J 1 base, leaving 9 bases between the germline ends. Germline loops: CDR1 SGHNT, CDR2 YYREEE (reference sequence). The CDR3 spells CASSLHGGSYNEQFF. The CDR3 coding sequence is TGTGCCAGCAGCTTGCACGGGGGTTCCTACAATGAGCAGTTCTTC.

The V gene is TRBV11-3, the J gene TRBJ2-3; 8 positions agree with TRBD1. The J segment lost 6 bases and the V segment lost 5 bases, leaving 4 bases of the junction unmatched. Per the germline V gene, CDR1 is SGHNT and CDR2 is YENEEA. The CDR3 extends over 13 amino acids. The CDR3 coding sequence is TGTGCCAGCAGCCAGACAGGGGCGGATACGCAGTATTTT. This sequence encodes CASSQTGADTQYF.

V and J are TRBV29-1 and TRBJ2-7, with a tentative D call TRBD1 (8 bases). The V gene's germline CDR1 is SQVTM and CDR2 ANQGSEA. The CDR3 consists of 13 residues. V lost 5 bases and J lost 5, with 16 bases in between. CDR3 in amino acids: CSVYRGGRDEQYF. Here the CDR3 DNA reads TGCAGCGTTTACAGGGGGGGTAGGGACGAGCAGTACTTC.

The chain joins TRBV30 to TRBJ1-6; TRBD1 is a possible D gene (5 bases). The germline V and J ends were trimmed by 4 bases and 5 bases, with 18 bases remaining between them. CDR3 length: 16 residues. Looked up from germline, CDR1 is GTSNPN and CDR2 is SVGIG (reference sequence). The CDR3 DNA reads as TGTGCCTGGAATCAACCACTGGGGCGGAATAATTCACCCCTCCACTTT. Translation gives CAWNQPLGRNNSPLHF.

The chain links TRBV4-2 to TRBJ1-2; D remains ambiguous. The V end was cut by 0 bases, the J end by 0 bases, with 5 bases between. There are 14 residues in the CDR3. Germline V gene lookup returns CDR1 LGHNA and CDR2 YNFKEQ. DNA for the CDR3: TGTGCCAGCAGCCAAGATCTGTCTAACTATGGCTACACCTTC. This encodes CASSQDLSNYGYTF.